This T cell receptor (beta chain) was observed in a study of Ad26.COV2.S vaccination and SARS-CoV-2 variants. Libraries were prepared by immunoSEQ multiplex PCR; TCRdb keeps only in-frame clonotypes and omits some of them. The sample includes about 420,000 clones, roughly 90% seen only once; the top ten take about 3.6%. The treatment: around 19 received Ad26.COV2.S at low or high dose, single or two shots; several received placebo; per-sample allocation not given. Sampling occurred on day 63 after the first vaccine or placebo injection. Sequenced here: peripheral blood, sampled in a trial of Ad26.COV2.S vaccine versus placebo. The receptor was isolated from a person between 18 and 60 years old who received the Ad26.COV2.S COVID-19 vaccine or a placebo.

As DNA, the CDR3 is TGTGCCAGCAGTTTACGCCCGGGACAGGGAGGCTCCTACGAGCAGTACTTC. Translation: CASSLRPGQGGSYEQYF. V and J are TRBV27 and TRBJ2-7; 9 nucleotides match TRBD1. The length of the CDR3 is 17 residues. V dropped 2 bases and J dropped 0; count of bases not matched to a gene: 8. Germline lookup yields CDR1 MNHEY and CDR2 SMNVEV (reference sequence).